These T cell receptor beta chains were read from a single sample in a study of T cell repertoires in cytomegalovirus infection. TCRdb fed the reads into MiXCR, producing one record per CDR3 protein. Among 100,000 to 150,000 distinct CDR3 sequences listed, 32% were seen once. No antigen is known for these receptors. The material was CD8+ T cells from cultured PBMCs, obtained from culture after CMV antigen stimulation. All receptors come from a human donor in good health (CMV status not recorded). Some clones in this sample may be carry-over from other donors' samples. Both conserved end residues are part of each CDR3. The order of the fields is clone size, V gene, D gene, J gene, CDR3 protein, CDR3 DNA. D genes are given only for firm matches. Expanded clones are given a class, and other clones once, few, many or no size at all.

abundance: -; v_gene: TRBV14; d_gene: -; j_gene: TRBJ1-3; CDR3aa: CASSQKYSGNTIYF; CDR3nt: TGTGCCAGCAGCCAAAAATACTCTGGAAACACCATATATTTT
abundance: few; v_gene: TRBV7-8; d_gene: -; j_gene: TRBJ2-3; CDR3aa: CASSSGSLGDTQYF; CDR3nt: TGTGCCAGCAGCTCCGGCTCCCTGGGAGATACGCAGTATTTT
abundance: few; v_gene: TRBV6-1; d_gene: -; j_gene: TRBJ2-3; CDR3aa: CASSEGVGATDTQYF; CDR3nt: TGTGCCAGCAGTGAAGGGGTGGGGGCCACAGATACGCAGTATTTT
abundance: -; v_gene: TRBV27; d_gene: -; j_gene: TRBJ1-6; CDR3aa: CASRDYNSPLHF; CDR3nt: TGTGCCAGCAGGGACTATAATTCACCCCTCCACTTT
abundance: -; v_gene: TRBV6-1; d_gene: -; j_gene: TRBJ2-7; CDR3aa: CASSYGRGYEQYF; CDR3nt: TGTGCCAGCAGTTACGGCAGGGGCTACGAGCAGTACTTC
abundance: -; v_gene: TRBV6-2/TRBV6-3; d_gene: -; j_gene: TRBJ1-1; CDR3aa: CASSYGGEAFF; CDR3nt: TGTGCCAGCAGCTACGGGGGCGAAGCTTTCTTT
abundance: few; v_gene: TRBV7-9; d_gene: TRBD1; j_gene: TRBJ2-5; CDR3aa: CASSLEARGPEETQYF; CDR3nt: TGTGCCAGCAGCTTAGAGGCCAGGGGGCCCGAAGAGACCCAGTACTTC
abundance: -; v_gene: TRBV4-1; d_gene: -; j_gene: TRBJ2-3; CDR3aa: CASSQDRTPLTDTQYF; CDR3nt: TGCGCCAGCAGCCAAGATCGGACACCTCTCACAGATACGCAGTATTTT
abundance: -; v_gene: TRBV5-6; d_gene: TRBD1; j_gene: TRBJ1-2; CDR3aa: CASSPGTGGARGYTF; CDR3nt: TGTGCCAGCAGCCCCGGGACAGGGGGAGCTCGGGGCTACACCTTC
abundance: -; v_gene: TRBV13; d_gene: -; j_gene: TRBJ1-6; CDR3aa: CASSLGGLSQDSLHF; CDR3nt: TGTGCCAGCAGCTTGGGCGGGCTTTCCCAGGACTCCCTCCACTTT
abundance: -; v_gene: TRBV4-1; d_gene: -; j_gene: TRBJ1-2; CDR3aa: CASSQAPGGWGLDGYTF; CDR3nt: TGCGCCAGCAGCCAAGCGCCGGGGGGTTGGGGGTTAGACGGCTACACCTTC
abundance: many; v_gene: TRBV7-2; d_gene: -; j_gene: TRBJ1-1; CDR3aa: CASSLELMGNTEAFF; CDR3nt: TGTGCCAGCAGCTTAGAATTAATGGGAAACACTGAAGCTTTCTTT
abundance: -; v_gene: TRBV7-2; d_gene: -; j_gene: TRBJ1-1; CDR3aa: CASSVWGAVLGTEAFF; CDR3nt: TGTGCCAGCAGCGTCTGGGGGGCCGTCCTAGGAACTGAAGCTTTCTTT
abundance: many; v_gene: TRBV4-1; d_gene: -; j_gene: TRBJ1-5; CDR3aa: CASNREYSNQPQHF; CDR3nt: TGCGCCAGCAACAGAGAATATAGCAATCAGCCCCAGCATTTT
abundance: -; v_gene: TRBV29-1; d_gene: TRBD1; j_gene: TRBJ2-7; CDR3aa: CSVEEGRGQGEQYF; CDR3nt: TGCAGCGTTGAAGAGGGCAGGGGGCAAGGCGAGCAGTACTTC
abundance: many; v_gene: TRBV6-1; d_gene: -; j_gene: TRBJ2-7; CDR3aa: CASSDIRSSSYEQYF; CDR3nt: TGTGCCAGCAGTGACATAAGGTCGAGCTCCTACGAGCAGTACTTC
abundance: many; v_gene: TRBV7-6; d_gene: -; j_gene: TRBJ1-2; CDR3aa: CASSLTDELAGDVEAYGYTF; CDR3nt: TGTGCCAGCAGCTTAACCGACGAGTTAGCAGGGGACGTGGAGGCCTATGGCTACACCTTC
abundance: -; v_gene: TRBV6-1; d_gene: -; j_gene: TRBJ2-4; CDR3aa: CASSLRTVVAKNIQYF; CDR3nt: TGTGCCAGCAGTCTAAGGACAGTAGTAGCCAAAAACATTCAGTACTTC
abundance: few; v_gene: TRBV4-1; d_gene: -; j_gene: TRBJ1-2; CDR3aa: CASSQGEGKGYTF; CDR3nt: TGCGCCAGCAGCCAAGGCGAAGGAAAGGGCTACACCTTC
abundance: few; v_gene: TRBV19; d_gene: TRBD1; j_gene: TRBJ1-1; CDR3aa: CASSARRTGTVNTEAFF; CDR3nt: TGTGCCAGTAGTGCTCGTAGGACAGGAACCGTGAACACTGAAGCTTTCTTT
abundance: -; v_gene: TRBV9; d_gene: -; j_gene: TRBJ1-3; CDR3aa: CASSVDGDSGNTIYF; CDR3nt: TGTGCCAGCAGCGTCGACGGGGACTCTGGAAACACCATATATTTT
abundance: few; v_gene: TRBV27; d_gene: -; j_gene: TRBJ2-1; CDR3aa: CASRIGGEINEQFF; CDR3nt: TGTGCCAGCAGGATTGGGGGCGAGATCAATGAGCAGTTCTTC
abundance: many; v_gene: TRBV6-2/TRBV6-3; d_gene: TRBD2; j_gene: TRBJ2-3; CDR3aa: CASSFAAGATDTQYF; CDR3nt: TGTGCCAGCAGTTTCGCAGCGGGGGCGACAGATACGCAGTATTTT
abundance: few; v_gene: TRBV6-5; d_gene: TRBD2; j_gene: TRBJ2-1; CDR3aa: CASSWGLAGPVEQFF; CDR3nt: TGTGCCAGCAGTTGGGGACTAGCGGGACCCGTCGAGCAGTTCTTC
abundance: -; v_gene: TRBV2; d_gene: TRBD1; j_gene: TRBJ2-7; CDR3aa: CASRGGQGQYF; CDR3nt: TGTGCCAGCAGAGGGGGACAGGGACAGTACTTC
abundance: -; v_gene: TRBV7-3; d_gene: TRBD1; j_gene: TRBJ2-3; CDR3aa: CASSSPEWTGVSDTQYF; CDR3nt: TGTGCCAGCAGCTCTCCAGAATGGACAGGGGTTTCAGATACGCAGTATTTT
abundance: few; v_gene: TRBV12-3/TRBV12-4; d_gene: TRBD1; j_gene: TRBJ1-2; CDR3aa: CASSLDRANYGYTF; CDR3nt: TGTGCCAGCAGTCTGGACAGGGCCAACTATGGCTACACCTTC
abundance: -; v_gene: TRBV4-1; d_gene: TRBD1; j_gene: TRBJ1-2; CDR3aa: CASSQDTTYRGDYGYTF; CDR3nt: TGCGCCAGCAGCCAAGACACCACCTACAGGGGAGACTATGGCTACACCTTC
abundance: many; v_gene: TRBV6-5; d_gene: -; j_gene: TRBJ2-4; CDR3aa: CASSYSGGKNIQYF; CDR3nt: TGTGCCAGCAGTTACTCGGGGGGAAAAAACATTCAGTACTTC
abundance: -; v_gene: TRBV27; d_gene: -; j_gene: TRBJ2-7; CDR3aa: CASSLVEGGEQYF; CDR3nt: TGTGCCAGCAGTTTGGTAGAGGGTGGCGAGCAGTACTTC
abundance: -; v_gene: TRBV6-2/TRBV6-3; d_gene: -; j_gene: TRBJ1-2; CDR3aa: CASSYLQADYGYTF; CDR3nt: TGTGCCAGCAGTTACCTTCAGGCCGATTATGGCTACACCTTC
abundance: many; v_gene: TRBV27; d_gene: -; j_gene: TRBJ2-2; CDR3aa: CASSYEWNTGELFF; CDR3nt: TGTGCCAGCAGTTACGAGTGGAACACCGGGGAGCTGTTTTTT
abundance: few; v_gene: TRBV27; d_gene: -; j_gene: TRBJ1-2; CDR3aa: CASSSRAGRSDGYTF; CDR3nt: TGTGCCAGCAGCTCTAGGGCAGGGCGATCGGATGGCTACACCTTC
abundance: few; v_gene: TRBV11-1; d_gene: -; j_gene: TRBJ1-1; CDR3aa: CASSPTDGGTEAFF; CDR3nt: TGTGCCAGCAGCCCAACCGATGGGGGAACTGAAGCTTTCTTT
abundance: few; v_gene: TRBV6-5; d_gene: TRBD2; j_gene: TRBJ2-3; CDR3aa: CASSYGISGGGTDTQYF; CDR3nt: TGTGCCAGCAGTTACGGGATTAGCGGGGGTGGCACAGATACGCAGTATTTT
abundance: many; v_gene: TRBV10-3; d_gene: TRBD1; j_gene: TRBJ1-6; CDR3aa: CAISPQTGNNSPLHF; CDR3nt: TGTGCCATCAGCCCTCAGACAGGGAATAATTCACCCCTCCACTTT
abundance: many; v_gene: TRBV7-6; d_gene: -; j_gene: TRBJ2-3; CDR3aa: CASSLVGGSSTDTQYF; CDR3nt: TGTGCCAGCAGCTTGGTAGGGGGGTCTAGCACAGATACGCAGTATTTT
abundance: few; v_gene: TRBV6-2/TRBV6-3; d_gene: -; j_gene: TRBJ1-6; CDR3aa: CASSPTVQPPLHF; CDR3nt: TGTGCCAGCAGTCCGACGGTCCAGCCACCCCTCCACTTT
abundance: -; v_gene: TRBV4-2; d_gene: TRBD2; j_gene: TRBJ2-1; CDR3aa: CASSQGPGTSNEQFF; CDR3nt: TGTGCCAGCAGCCAAGGTCCCGGGACTAGCAATGAGCAGTTCTTC
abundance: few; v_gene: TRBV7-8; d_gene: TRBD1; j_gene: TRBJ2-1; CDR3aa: CASTLGTGFNNEQFF; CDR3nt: TGTGCCAGCACCCTAGGGACAGGGTTCAACAATGAGCAGTTCTTC
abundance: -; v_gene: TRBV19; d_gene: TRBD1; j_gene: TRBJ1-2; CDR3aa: CASTPGQGYGYTF; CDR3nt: TGTGCCAGTACCCCGGGACAGGGCTATGGCTACACCTTC
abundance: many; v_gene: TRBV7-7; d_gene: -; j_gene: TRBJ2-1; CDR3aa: CASSLRVARYNEQFF; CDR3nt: TGTGCTAGCAGCTTAAGAGTAGCCAGGTACAATGAGCAGTTCTTC